The present T cell receptor beta chain was sequenced within a study of cytomegalovirus exposure and HLA in healthy donors. Study-level findings and limits: Clonal expansion, a later analysis showed, was greater in HLA-associated TCR beta chains than in equally common others. V- and J-gene trimming in TCR beta was tied to a missense DCLRE1C variant by an analysis performed later. The authors listed 180 or so TCR beta chains as cytomegalovirus-associated.

Donors in the study were healthy people who gave bone marrow. Turning to this clone: The antigen remains undetermined.

There are 14 residues in the CDR3. Germline V CDR1 and CDR2: SEHNR, FQNEAQ (reference sequence). Trimming cost V 1 base and J 4 bases, with 10 bases left between them. The PCR contained 60 Vbeta and 13 Jbeta primers. This table comes from immunoSEQ multiplex PCR, and its TCRdb copy is limited to in-frame clones, with some not included. The table records around 120,000 clones, about four fifths of them present only once. This TCR was sampled from a female donor in good health and CMV-seropositive. The chain is built from TRBV7-9 and TRBJ1-1, with D unclear. Material for sequencing was PBMCs. CDR3 coding DNA: TGTGCCAGCAGCTTAGGGTTGGGGAGCACTGAAGCTTTCTTT. It translates to CASSLGLGSTEAFF.